This entry lists 5 T cell receptor beta chains sequenced from one sample in a study of blood T cell repertoires in COVID-19. Data came from immunoSEQ multiplex PCR; TCRdb stores just in-frame clones and leaves some out. The sample has about 140,000 clones; 80% to 85% are singletons. The sample was peripheral blood. Source of these receptors: a woman older than 75 with acute or convalescent COVID-19.

The genes are TRBV15 and TRBJ2-5; the D gene is possibly TRBD1 (5 bases). The CDR3 totals 17 residues. Trimming took 4 bases from V and 7 from J, leaving 25 bases between them. The germline gives CDR1 LNHNV, CDR2 YYDKDF (reference sequence). Here the CDR3 DNA reads TGTGCCACCAGCACTCCATTCAGGGTCCGAAGTTGGGGGACCCAGTACTTC. It encodes CATSTPFRVRSWGTQYF.

This chain joins TRBV3-1 (or the pseudogene TRBV3-2) and TRBJ1-3; 7 nucleotides agree with TRBD1. The CDR3 has 18 amino acids. The trim removed 1 base at V and 7 bases at J, leaving 16 bases unmatched. Looked up from germline, CDR1 is LGHDT and CDR2 is YNNKEL (reference sequence). CDR3 bases: TGTGCCAGCAGCCAAGGCCCTTTCCAAGACAGGGATCGGAACACCATATATTTT. This gives the protein CASSQGPFQDRDRNTIYF.

The rearrangement links TRBV5-1 to TRBJ1-4; 7 bases align to TRBD1. Germline V gives CDR1 SGHRS, CDR2 YFSETQ. The CDR3 covers 15 residues. V shed 4 bases and J 8 bases; nucleotides not matched to a gene: 11. CDR3 sequence (DNA): TGCGCCAGCAGCCCTGAACAGGGGTGGGTCGAAAAACTGTTTTTT. Its protein product is CASSPEQGWVEKLFF.

The chain joins TRBV27 to TRBJ2-1, with 13 nucleotides matching TRBD2. Germline lookup yields CDR1 MNHEY and CDR2 SMNVEV (reference sequence). V was clipped by 4 bases and J by 12 bases; unmatched bases: 9. CDR3 length: 15 amino acids. CDR3 DNA: TGTGCCAGCAGTTCCCTGGGACTAGCGGGATCTGGGCAGTTCTTC. Encoded protein: CASSSLGLAGSGQFF.

This sequence joins TRBV30 and TRBJ2-1, with D perhaps assigned TRBD1 or TRBD2 (5 bases each). The CDR3 spans 11 residues. The germline V gene encodes CDR1 GTSNPN and CDR2 SVGIG (reference sequence). V gave up 8 bases and J gave up 4 bases, with 9 bases separating them. CDR3 protein: CAGGAYNEQFF. Written as DNA, the CDR3 is TGTGCCGGGGGTGCGTACAATGAGCAGTTCTTC. Using reference TRBV30 and TRBJ2-1 for the parts outside the CDR3, the full variable domain is SQTIHQWPATLVQPVGSPLSLECTVEGTSNPNLYWYRQAAGRGLQLLFYSVGIGQISSEVPQNLSASRPQDRQFILSSKKLLLSDSGFYLCAGGAYNEQFFGPGTRLTVL.